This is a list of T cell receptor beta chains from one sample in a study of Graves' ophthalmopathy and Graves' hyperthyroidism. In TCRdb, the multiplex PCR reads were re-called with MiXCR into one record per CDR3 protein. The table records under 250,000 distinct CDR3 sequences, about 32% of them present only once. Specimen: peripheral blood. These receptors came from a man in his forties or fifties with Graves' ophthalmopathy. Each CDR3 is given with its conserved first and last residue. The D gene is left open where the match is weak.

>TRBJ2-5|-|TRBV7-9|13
CASSLWGEETQYF
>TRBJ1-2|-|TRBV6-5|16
CASSYSIYTEYYGYTF
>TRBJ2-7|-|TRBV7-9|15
CGVGGPASFSYEQYF
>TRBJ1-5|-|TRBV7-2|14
CASSSDGNNQPQHF
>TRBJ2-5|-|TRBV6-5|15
CASSYRGRGGETQYF
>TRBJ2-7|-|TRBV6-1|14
CASRIGLKGDEQYF
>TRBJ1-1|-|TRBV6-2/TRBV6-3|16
CASSYGRQALNTEAFF
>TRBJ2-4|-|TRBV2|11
CASLYGIIQYF
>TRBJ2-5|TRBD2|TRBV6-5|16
CASSSGLAGVGETQYF
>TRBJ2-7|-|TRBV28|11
CASSRMHEQYF
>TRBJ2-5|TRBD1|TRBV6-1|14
CASEDRGLWETQYF
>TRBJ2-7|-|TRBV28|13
CASRGLMPYEQYF
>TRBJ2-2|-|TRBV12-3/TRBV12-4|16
CASSQIGLKNTGELFF
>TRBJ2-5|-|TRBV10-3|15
CAISESGAGRETQYF
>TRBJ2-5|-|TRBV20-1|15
CSAREPSGVGETQYF
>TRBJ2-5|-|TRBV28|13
CASSFGLSETQYF
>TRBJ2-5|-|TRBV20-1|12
CSASWSQETQYF
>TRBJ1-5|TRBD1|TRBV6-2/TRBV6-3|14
CASRQTGGNQPQHF
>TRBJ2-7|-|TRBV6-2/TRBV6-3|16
CASSHRDNFFVYEQYF
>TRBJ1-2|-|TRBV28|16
CASSPPPGAGEYGYTF
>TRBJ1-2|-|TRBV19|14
CASSIGGAEDGYTF
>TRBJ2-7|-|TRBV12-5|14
CASGSPGLSYEQYF
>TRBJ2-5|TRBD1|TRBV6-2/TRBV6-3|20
CASSYSTSPQGADFQETQYF
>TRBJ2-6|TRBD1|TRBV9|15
CASSGTGAGANVLTF
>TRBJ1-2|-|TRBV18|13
CASSPDNNYGYTF
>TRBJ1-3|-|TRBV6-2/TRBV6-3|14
CASSYFGSGNTIYF
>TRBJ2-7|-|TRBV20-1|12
CSAARGAGEQYF
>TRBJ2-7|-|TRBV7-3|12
CASSLNSDEQYF
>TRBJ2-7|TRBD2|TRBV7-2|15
CASSGTSGRLYEQYF
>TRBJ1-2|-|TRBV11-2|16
CASHSRGGKGNYGYTF
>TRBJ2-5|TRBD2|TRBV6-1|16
CASTLAGAVRRETQYF
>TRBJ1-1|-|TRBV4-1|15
CASSLQDQANTEAFF
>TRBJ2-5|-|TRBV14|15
CASSQVLGGQETQYF
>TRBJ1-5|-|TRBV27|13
CASSFRAHQPQHF
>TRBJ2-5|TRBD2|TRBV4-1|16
CASSQDTSGSQETQYF
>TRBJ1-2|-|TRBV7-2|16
CASSLPPTRLNYGYTF
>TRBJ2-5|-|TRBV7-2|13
CASSLVDQETQYF
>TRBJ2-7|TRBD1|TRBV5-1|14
CASSLADRGSEQYF
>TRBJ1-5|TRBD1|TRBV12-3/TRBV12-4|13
CASRKTGDQPQHF
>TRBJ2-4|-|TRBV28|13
CASSPSVTNIQYF
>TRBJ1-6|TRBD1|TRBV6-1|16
CASSDPRKGAFSPLHF
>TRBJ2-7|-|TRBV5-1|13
CASGLGGTPQQYF
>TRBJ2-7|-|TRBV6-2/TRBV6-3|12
CASGPRVYEQYF